This TCR beta chain was retrieved from a study of technical replicates of blood from a handful of donors. The data were produced by immunoSEQ multiplex PCR, yet TCRdb's version contains in-frame clones alone and is incomplete. The sample holds about 82,000 clones; over 95% are singletons and the top ten take 0.3% to 0.4%. The germline V gene has CDR1 SGHTA and CDR2 FQGNSA. J gave up 4 bases and V 5 bases, and 3 bases lay outside the gene matches. This CDR3 is built from 14 residues. The origin of this receptor is a human donor in good health. Sequences were obtained from T cells isolated from PBMCs. The chain recombines TRBV7-2 with TRBJ1-5, with 9 bases identical to TRBD1. This CDR3 is CASSLGQGNQPQHF. The CDR3 region has the DNA TGTGCCAGCAGCCTAGGACAGGGGAATCAGCCCCAGCATTTT.